This T cell receptor (beta chain) was observed in a study of patients and donors after allogeneic stem cell transplantation. V lost 1 base, J lost 3 bases, and 4 bases stayed unmatched. The length of the CDR3 is 16 residues. The germline CDR1 and CDR2 sequences are LNHNV and YYDKDF (reference sequence). TCRdb re-called the RT-PCR reads with MiXCR, one entry per CDR3 protein. The data show over 350,000 distinct CDR3 sequences, roughly 17% seen once. The receptor was derived from a human donor who was either an allogeneic HSCT recipient or a stem cell or donor lymphocyte infusion donor (not recorded which). It is not recorded whose cells these are; they may come from a transplant donor. The sequenced material came from blood, either unsorted or a sorted T cell fraction (not recorded which). The J gene is TRBJ2-2, the V gene TRBV15; 8 nucleotides agree with TRBD1. CDR3 residues: CATSRVQGADTGELFF. The CDR3 DNA is TGTGCCACCAGCAGAGTCCAGGGGGCTGACACCGGGGAGCTGTTTTTT.